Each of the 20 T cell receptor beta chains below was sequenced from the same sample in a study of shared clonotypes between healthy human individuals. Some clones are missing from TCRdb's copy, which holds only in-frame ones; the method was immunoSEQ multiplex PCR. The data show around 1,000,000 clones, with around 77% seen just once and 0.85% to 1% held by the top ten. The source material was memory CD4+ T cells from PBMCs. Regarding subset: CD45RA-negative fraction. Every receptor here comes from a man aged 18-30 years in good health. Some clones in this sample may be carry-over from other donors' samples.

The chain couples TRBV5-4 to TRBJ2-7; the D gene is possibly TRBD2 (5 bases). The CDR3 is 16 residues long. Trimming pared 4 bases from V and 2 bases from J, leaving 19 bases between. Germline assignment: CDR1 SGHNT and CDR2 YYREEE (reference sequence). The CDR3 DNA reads TGTGCCAGCAGCCCGCGGGTGAGTGCGCAGGCCTACGAGCAGTACTTC. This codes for CASSPRVSAQAYEQYF. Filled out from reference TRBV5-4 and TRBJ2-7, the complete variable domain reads ETGVTQSPTHLIKTRGQQVTLRCSSQSGHNTVSWYQQALGQGPQFIFQYYREEENGRGNFPPRFSGLQFPNYSSELNVNALELDDSALYLCASSPRVSAQAYEQYFGPGTRLTVT.

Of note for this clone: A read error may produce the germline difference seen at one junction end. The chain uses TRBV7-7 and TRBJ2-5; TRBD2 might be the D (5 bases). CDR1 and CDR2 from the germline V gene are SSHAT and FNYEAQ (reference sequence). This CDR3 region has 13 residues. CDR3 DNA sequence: TGTGCCAGCAGCTTAGGCCTCGGGGAGAACCAGTACTTC. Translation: CASSLGLGENQYF.

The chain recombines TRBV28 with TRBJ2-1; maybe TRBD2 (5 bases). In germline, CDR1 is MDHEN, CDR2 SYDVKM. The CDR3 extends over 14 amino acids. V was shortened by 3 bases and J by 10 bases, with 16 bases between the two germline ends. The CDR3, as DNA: TGTGCCAGCAGTTTGAGTCTGGGAGTTAGGGAGCAGTTCTTC. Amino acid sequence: CASSLSLGVREQFF.

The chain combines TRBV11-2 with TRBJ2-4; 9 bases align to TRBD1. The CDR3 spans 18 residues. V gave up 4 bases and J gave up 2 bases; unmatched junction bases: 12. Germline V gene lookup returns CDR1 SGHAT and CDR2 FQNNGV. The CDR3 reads CASSSGTGRFWTKNIQYF. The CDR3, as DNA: TGTGCCAGCAGCTCTGGGACAGGGAGGTTTTGGACCAAAAACATTCAGTACTTC.

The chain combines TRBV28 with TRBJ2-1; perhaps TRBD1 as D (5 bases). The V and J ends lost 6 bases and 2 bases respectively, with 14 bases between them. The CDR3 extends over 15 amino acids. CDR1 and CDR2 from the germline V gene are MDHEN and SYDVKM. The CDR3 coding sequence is TGTGCCAGCAGATTCAGGGTACGGCCCTACAATGAGCAGTTCTTC. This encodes CASRFRVRPYNEQFF. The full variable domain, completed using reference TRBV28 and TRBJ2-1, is DVKVTQSSRYLVKRTGEKVFLECVQDMDHENMFWYRQDPGLGLRLIYFSYDVKMKEKGDIPEGYSVSREKKERFSLILESASTNQTSMYLCASRFRVRPYNEQFFGPGTRLTVL.

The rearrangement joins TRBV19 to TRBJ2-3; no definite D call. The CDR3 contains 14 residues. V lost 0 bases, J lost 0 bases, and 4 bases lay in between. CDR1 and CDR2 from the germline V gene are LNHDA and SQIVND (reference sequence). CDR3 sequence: CASSIDRSTDTQYF. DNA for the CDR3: TGTGCCAGTAGTATAGACAGGAGCACAGATACGCAGTATTTT.

CDR3 in DNA: TGTGCCAGCGAGGACAGGGCCACCTATGGCTACACCTTC. Amino acids: CASEDRATYGYTF. V is TRBV28 and J is TRBJ1-2; TRBD1 matches 8 bases. J was trimmed by 4 bases and V by 8 bases; bases with no gene match: 6. The CDR3 loop spans 13 amino acids. Germline V gives CDR1 MDHEN, CDR2 SYDVKM.

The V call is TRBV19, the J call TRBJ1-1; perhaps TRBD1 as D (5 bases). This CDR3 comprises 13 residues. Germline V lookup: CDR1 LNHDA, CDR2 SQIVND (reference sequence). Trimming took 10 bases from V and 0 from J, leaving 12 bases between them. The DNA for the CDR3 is TGTGCCACCGTAAGGGGCGTGAACACTGAAGCTTTCTTT. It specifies CATVRGVNTEAFF.

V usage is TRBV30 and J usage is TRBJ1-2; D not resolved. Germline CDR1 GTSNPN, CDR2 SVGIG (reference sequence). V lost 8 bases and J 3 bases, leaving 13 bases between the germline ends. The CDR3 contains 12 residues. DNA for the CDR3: TGTGCCGGGGATGGACGGTACTATGGCTACACCTTC. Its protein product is CAGDGRYYGYTF.

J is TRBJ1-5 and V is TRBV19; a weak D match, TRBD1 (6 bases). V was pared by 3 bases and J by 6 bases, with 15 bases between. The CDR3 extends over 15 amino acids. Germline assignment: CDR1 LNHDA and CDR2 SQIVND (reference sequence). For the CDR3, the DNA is TGTGCCAGTAGTATTGACGGGGGCGGTCTTCAGCCCCAGCATTTT. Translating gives CASSIDGGGLQPQHF. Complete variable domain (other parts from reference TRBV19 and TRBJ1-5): DGGITQSPKYLFRKEGQNVTLSCEQNLNHDAMYWYRQDPGQGLRLIYYSQIVNDFQKGDIAEGYSVSREKKESFPLTVTSAQKNPTAFYLCASSIDGGGLQPQHFGDGTRLSIL.

CDR3 sequence: CASNTGDGLREQYF. The CDR3, as DNA: TGTGCCAGTAATACAGGGGATGGGTTGAGGGAGCAGTACTTC. The V gene is TRBV19, the J gene TRBJ2-7; 7 bases agree with TRBD1. Trimming removed 7 bases from V and 7 bases from J; junction bases left unmatched: 13. The CDR3 consists of 14 residues. The germline CDR1 and CDR2 sequences are LNHDA and SQIVND (reference sequence).

CDR3 protein: CASSWRQGSPTSNQPQHF. The CDR3 DNA is TGTGCCAGCAGTTGGCGACAGGGGTCTCCTACTAGCAATCAGCCCCAGCATTTT. The gene calls are TRBV28 and TRBJ1-5, with 8 bases lining up with TRBD1. The CDR3 covers 18 residues. Per germline, CDR1 MDHEN and CDR2 SYDVKM. J lost 0 bases, V lost 4 bases, and 11 bases had no gene match.

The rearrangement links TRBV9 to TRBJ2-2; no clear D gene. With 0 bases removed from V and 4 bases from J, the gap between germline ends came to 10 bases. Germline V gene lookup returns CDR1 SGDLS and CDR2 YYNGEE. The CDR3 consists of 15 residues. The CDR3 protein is CASSVEQSTTGELFF. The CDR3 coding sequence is TGTGCCAGCAGCGTAGAGCAAAGTACCACCGGGGAGCTGTTTTTT.

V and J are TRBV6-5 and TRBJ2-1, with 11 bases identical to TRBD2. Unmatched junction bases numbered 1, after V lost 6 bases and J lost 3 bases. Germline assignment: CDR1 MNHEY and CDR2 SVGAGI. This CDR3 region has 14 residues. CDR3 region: CASRGLADYNEQFF. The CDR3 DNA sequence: TGTGCCAGCAGGGGACTAGCGGACTACAATGAGCAGTTCTTC.

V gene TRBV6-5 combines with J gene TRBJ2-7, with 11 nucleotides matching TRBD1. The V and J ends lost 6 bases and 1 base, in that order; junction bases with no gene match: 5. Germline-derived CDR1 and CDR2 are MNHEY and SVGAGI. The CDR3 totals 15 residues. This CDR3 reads CASSPGQGVSYEQYF. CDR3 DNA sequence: TGTGCCAGCAGCCCGGGACAGGGGGTTTCCTACGAGCAGTACTTC.

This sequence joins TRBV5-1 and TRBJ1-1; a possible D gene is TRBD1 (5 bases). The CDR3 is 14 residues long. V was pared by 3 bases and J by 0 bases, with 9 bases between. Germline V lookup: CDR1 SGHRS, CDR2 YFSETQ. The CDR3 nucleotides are TGCGCCAGCAGCTCCAGGGCCGTGAACACTGAAGCTTTCTTT. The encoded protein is CASSSRAVNTEAFF. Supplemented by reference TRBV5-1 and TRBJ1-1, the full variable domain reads KAGVTQTPRYLIKTRGQQVTLSCSPISGHRSVSWYQQTPGQGLQFLFEYFSETQRNKGNFPGRFSGRQFSNSRSEMNVSTLELGDSALYLCASSSRAVNTEAFFGQGTRLTVV.

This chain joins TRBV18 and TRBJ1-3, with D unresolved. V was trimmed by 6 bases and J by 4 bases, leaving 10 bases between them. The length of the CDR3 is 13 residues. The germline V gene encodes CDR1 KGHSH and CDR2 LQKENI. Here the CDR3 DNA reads TGTGCCAGCTCTACTTCGTCCGGAAACACCATATATTTT. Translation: CASSTSSGNTIYF.

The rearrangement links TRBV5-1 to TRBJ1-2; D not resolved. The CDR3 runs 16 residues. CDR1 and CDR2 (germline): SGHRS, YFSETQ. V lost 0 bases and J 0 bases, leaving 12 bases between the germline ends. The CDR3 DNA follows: TGCGCCAGCAGCTTGGCGTCAAGTAATACTAACTATGGCTACACCTTC. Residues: CASSLASSNTNYGYTF.

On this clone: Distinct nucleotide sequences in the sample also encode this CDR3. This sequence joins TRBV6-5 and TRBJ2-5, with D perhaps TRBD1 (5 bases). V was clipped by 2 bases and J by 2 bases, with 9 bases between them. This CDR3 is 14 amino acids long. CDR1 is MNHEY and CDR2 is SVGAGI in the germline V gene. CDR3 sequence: CASSYGTGQETQYF. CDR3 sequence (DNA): TGTGCCAGCAGTTACGGCACAGGACAAGAGACCCAGTACTTC.

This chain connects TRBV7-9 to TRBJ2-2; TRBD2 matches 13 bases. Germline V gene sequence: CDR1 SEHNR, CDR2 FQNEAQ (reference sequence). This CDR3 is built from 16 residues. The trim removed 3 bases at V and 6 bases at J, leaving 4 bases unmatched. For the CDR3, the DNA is TGTGCCAGCAGCTTCAGGACTAGCGGGAGCCCCGGGGAGCTGTTTTTT. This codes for CASSFRTSGSPGELFF.